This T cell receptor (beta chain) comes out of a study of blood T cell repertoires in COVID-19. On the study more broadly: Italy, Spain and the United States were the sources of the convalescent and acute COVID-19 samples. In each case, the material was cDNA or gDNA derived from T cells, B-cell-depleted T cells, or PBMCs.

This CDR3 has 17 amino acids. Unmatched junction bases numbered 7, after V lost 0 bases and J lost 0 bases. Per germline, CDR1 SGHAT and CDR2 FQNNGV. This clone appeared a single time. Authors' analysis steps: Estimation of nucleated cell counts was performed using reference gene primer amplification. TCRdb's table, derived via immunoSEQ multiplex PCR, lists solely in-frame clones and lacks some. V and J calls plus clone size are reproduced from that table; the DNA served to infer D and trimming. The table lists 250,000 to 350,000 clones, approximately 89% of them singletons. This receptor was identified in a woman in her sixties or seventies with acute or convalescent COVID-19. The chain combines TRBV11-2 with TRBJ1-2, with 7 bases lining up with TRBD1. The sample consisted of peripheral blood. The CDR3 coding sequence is TGTGCCAGCAGCTTAGATGGCCCGACAGGGACTAACTATGGCTACACCTTC. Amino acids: CASSLDGPTGTNYGYTF. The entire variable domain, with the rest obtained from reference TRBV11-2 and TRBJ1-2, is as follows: EAGVAQSPRYKIIEKRQSVAFWCNPISGHATLYWYQQILGQGPKLLIQFQNNGVVDDSQLPKDRFSAERLKGVDSTLKIQPAKLEDSAVYLCASSLDGPTGTNYGYTFGSGTRLTVV.